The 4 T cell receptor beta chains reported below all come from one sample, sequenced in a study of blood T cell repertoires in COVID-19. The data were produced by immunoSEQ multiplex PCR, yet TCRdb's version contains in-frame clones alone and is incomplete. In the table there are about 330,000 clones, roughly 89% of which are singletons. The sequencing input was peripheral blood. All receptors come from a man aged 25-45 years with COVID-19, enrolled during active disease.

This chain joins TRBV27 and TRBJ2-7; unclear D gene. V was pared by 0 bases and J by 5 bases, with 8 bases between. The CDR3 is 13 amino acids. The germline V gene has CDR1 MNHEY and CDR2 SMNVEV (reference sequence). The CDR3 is CASSLSGSNEQYF. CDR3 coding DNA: TGTGCCAGCAGTTTATCGGGCTCTAACGAGCAGTACTTC.

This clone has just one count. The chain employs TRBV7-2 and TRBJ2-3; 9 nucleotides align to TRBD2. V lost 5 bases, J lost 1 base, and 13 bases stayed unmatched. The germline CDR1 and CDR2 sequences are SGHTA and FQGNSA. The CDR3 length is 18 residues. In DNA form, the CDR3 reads TGTGCCAGCAGCCCTTGGGTAGCGGGAGACGGTGGCACAGATACGCAGTATTTT. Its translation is CASSPWVAGDGGTDTQYF.

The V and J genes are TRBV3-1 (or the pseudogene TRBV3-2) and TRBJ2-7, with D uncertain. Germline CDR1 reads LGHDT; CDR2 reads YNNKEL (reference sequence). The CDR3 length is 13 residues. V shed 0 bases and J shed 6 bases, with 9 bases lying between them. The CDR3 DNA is TGTGCCAGCAGCCAAGACCTAGGCCGCGAGCAGTACTTC. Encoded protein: CASSQDLGREQYF.

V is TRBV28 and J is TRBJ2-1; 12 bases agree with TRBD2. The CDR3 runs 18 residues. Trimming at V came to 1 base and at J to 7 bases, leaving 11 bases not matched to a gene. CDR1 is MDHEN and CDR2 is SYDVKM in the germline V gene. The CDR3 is CASSLYYLTSGSRNEQFF. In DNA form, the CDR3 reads TGTGCCAGCAGTTTATATTATTTGACTAGCGGGAGTAGGAATGAGCAGTTCTTC. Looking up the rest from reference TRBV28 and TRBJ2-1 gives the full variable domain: DVKVTQSSRYLVKRTGEKVFLECVQDMDHENMFWYRQDPGLGLRLIYFSYDVKMKEKGDIPEGYSVSREKKERFSLILESASTNQTSMYLCASSLYYLTSGSRNEQFFGPGTRLTVL.